This T cell receptor beta chain was retrieved from a study of shared clonotypes between healthy human individuals. The wider study: Samples came from a couple of female and three male donors aged 18 to 49.

CD45RO-negative CD8 cells positively selected for CCR7 made up the naive population, which excluded terminally differentiated effector memory CD45RA+ cells. Donors were Caucasian adults residing in Nashville, Tennessee, USA. Points on this clone: Its cognate antigen is unknown.

Using immunoSEQ multiplex PCR, the repertoire was profiled, and TCRdb retains in-frame clones only, with some absent. The table lists about 1,800,000 clones, roughly 95% of them singletons. Study findings and constraints: Some clonotypes were shared by all four sorted-subset donors, while others were not shared. The non-shared ones had lower generation probabilities than the shared ones.

V was pared by 4 bases and J by 0 bases, with 10 bases between. The CDR3 spans 13 residues. The germline V gene encodes CDR1 SQVTM and CDR2 ANQGSEA. The TCR comes from a man aged 18 to 29 in good health. The sample taken for sequencing was naive CD8+ T cells sorted from blood. This chain links TRBV29-1 with TRBJ2-7, with a weak D call TRBD1 (5 bases). CDR3 in amino acids: CSVAGPHSYEQYF. CDR3 sequence (DNA): TGCAGCGTTGCAGGGCCCCACTCCTACGAGCAGTACTTC.